The rows below give T cell receptor beta chains drawn from one sample of a study of blood T cell repertoires in COVID-19. TCRdb keeps only in-frame clones here, not all; method: immunoSEQ multiplex PCR. This sample has approximately 190,000 clones, with roughly four fifths found just once. What was sequenced was peripheral blood. These TCRs come from a woman in her seventies with active or convalescent COVID-19. Each CDR3 is given with its conserved first and last residue. Each record gives: CDR3 protein, CDR3 DNA, clone size, V gene, D gene, J gene. D genes are given only for firm matches. Part of the rows lack a size; the others show once, few, many or a class for expanded clones.

CASSLQGQGGTQYF | TGTGCCAGCAGCTTGCAGGGACAGGGTGGGACCCAGTACTTC | - | TRBV5-4 | TRBD1 | TRBJ2-5
CASPPRGEGRNTEAFF | TGTGCCAGCCCTCCCCGAGGAGAGGGAAGGAACACTGAAGCTTTCTTT | - | TRBV28 | - | TRBJ1-1
CASRATGGGTDTQYF | TGTGCCAGCAGGGCGACAGGGGGAGGCACAGATACGCAGTATTTT | - | TRBV6-5 | TRBD1 | TRBJ2-3
CASSPQTGTQYF | TGTGCCAGCAGTCCGCAGACGGGGACCCAGTACTTC | - | TRBV28 | - | TRBJ2-5
CASSHRASPAGSSYNEQFF | TGTGCCAGCAGCCATCGGGCCTCCCCTGCGGGGAGCTCCTACAATGAGCAGTTCTTC | - | TRBV4-2 | - | TRBJ2-1
CASSRPRSSYNEQFF | TGTGCCAGCAGCCGTCCTAGGAGCTCCTACAATGAGCAGTTCTTC | - | TRBV3-1/TRBV3-2 | - | TRBJ2-1
CATGHKIQETQYF | TGCGCCACGGGACACAAAATACAAGAGACCCAGTACTTC | - | TRBV4-1 | - | TRBJ2-5
CASSLTTGSNYGYTF | TGCGCCAGCAGCTTGACCACAGGTTCTAACTATGGCTACACCTTC | - | TRBV5-1 | - | TRBJ1-2
CASSLASGTGGTDTQYF | TGTGCCAGCAGCTTAGCTTCCGGGACAGGGGGCACAGATACGCAGTATTTT | once | TRBV7-9 | TRBD1 | TRBJ2-3
CASSRLAGENTGELFF | TGCGCCAGCAGCCGGCTAGCGGGGGAGAACACCGGGGAGCTGTTTTTT | - | TRBV5-1 | TRBD2 | TRBJ2-2
CASSEGQSNTEAFF | TGTGCCAGCAGTGAGGGACAGTCTAACACTGAAGCTTTCTTT | - | TRBV6-1 | TRBD1 | TRBJ1-1
CASSLGTGNEKLFF | TGTGCCAGCAGCTTAGGGACAGGGAATGAAAAACTGTTTTTT | - | TRBV7-9 | TRBD1 | TRBJ1-4
CASSEDRGLRSSETQYF | TGTGCCAGCAGTGAAGACAGGGGGCTTAGATCATCAGAGACCCAGTACTTC | - | TRBV2 | TRBD1 | TRBJ2-5
CSVGPQGNQPQHF | TGCAGCGTTGGACCACAGGGTAATCAGCCCCAGCATTTT | - | TRBV29-1 | - | TRBJ1-5
CASSQGGGRSETWNEQFF | TGCGCCAGCAGCCAAGGCGGCGGGAGGTCCGAAACGTGGAATGAGCAGTTCTTC | - | TRBV5-1 | TRBD2 | TRBJ2-1